This T cell receptor (beta chain) was retrieved from a study of blood T cell repertoires in COVID-19. The wider study: Samples of COVID-19 (acute and convalescent) were obtained from the United States, Italy and Spain. Sources were T cells, B-cell-depleted T cells, or PBMCs; the material itself was cDNA or gDNA.

This CDR3 contains 15 residues. CDR1 and CDR2 from the germline V gene are MNHNS and SASEGT. V dropped 2 bases and J dropped 9 bases, with 17 bases sitting between them. Original methodology: Estimated nucleated cell counts came from reference gene primer amplification. Using immunoSEQ multiplex PCR, the repertoire was profiled, and TCRdb retains in-frame clones only, with some absent. The DNA gave D and trimming, while V, J and clone size come from that table. The sample records approximately 170,000 clones, about nine tenths being singletons. V usage is TRBV6-1 and J usage is TRBJ2-1; maybe TRBD2 (5 bases). The sample taken for sequencing was peripheral blood. This receptor was obtained from a man aged 65-85 years with acute or convalescent COVID-19. CDR3 sequence reads: CASSEWVEGSSEQFF. The CDR3, as DNA: TGTGCCAGCAGTGAATGGGTCGAGGGAAGCAGTGAGCAGTTCTTC.